A selection of T cell receptor beta chains follows, all from one sample in a study of response to subunit inactivated influenza vaccine. From the RT-PCR reads, TCRdb called clonotypes with MiXCR, one entry per CDR3 protein. The table includes about 540,000 distinct CDR3 sequences, under 30% detected once. This same sample was also part of a study on T cells expressing NK-cell markers.

The sequenced sample was CD4+ T cells sorted from PBMCs, obtained 11 to 12 days after vaccination. Receptors were obtained from a man over 45 who received an inactivated influenza vaccine. CDR3s include the opening cysteine and the closing phenylalanine or tryptophan. The D gene is left open where the match is weak. A row's size may be missing; if present it is once, few, many or a size class.

J: TRBJ2-5
D: -
size: -
V: TRBV7-2
CDR3: CASSLAHGGHTQETQYF
DNA: TGTGCCAGCAGCTTAGCGCATGGGGGACACACACAAGAGACCCAGTACTTC

J: TRBJ2-3
D: -
size: -
V: TRBV28
CDR3: CASSLWTTLTDTQYF
DNA: TGTGCCAGCAGTTTATGGACCACCCTAACAGATACGCAGTATTTT

J: TRBJ2-5
D: -
size: few
V: TRBV5-1
CDR3: CASSLGSSGQETQYF
DNA: TGCGCCAGCAGCTTAGGATCCTCCGGACAAGAGACCCAGTACTTC

J: TRBJ2-6
D: -
size: -
V: TRBV20-1
CDR3: CSARERQAGANVLTF
DNA: TGCAGTGCTAGAGAGAGACAGGCTGGGGCCAACGTCCTGACTTTC

J: TRBJ2-7
D: TRBD2
size: -
V: TRBV20-1
CDR3: CSAKKAGGSSEQYF
DNA: TGCAGTGCTAAAAAAGCGGGGGGTAGTAGCGAGCAGTACTTC

J: TRBJ1-3
D: -
size: few
V: TRBV7-2
CDR3: CASSPRQSSGNTIYF
DNA: TGTGCCAGCAGCCCCCGACAGAGCTCTGGAAACACCATATATTTT

J: TRBJ1-6
D: -
size: -
V: TRBV20-1
CDR3: CSAREGGSPLHF
DNA: TGCAGTGCTAGAGAAGGTGGTTCACCCCTCCACTTT

J: TRBJ2-2
D: -
size: few
V: TRBV7-2
CDR3: CASSPFAGELFF
DNA: TGTGCCAGCAGCCCCTTCGCCGGGGAGCTGTTTTTT

J: TRBJ2-3
D: -
size: many
V: TRBV3-2
CDR3: CASSQLQGPDTQYF
DNA: TGTGCCAGCAGCCAATTACAGGGGCCGGATACGCAGTATTTT

J: TRBJ2-5
D: TRBD2
size: -
V: TRBV20-1
CDR3: CSARVGSGSLGDQYF
DNA: TGCAGTGCTAGAGTGGGTAGCGGGAGTTTAGGTGACCAGTACTTC

J: TRBJ2-2
D: TRBD1
size: -
V: TRBV5-1
CDR3: CASSYRQGPTGELFF
DNA: TGCGCCAGCAGCTACCGACAGGGGCCCACCGGGGAGCTGTTTTTT

J: TRBJ1-5
D: -
size: -
V: TRBV7-8
CDR3: CASSLSFSNQPQHF
DNA: TGTGCCAGCAGCTTGTCTTTTAGCAATCAGCCCCAGCATTTT

J: TRBJ2-1
D: TRBD1
size: -
V: TRBV6-2/TRBV6-3
CDR3: CASSPNTRDRAYNEQFF
DNA: TGTGCCAGCAGTCCTAATACCCGGGACAGGGCTTACAATGAGCAGTTCTTC

J: TRBJ2-1
D: -
size: few
V: TRBV6-1
CDR3: CASQVISGQLEQFF
DNA: TGTGCCAGCCAAGTAATCAGCGGGCAGCTTGAGCAGTTCTTC

J: TRBJ1-3
D: -
size: -
V: TRBV7-9
CDR3: CASSFGRGENTIYF
DNA: TGTGCCAGCAGTTTTGGGAGGGGCGAAAACACCATATATTTT

J: TRBJ2-4
D: TRBD1
size: many
V: TRBV3-1
CDR3: CASSQPGQGNIQYF
DNA: TGTGCCAGCAGCCAGCCGGGACAGGGAAACATTCAGTACTTC

J: TRBJ2-7
D: -
size: few
V: TRBV20-1
CDR3: CSASGGRAYEQYF
DNA: TGCAGTGCTAGCGGGGGTCGGGCCTACGAGCAGTACTTC

J: TRBJ2-3
D: -
size: -
V: TRBV5-1
CDR3: CASSLDDGHTDTQYF
DNA: TGCGCCAGCAGCTTGGATGACGGCCACACAGATACGCAGTATTTT

J: TRBJ2-5
D: -
size: -
V: TRBV5-6
CDR3: CASSPGRAQNQETQYF
DNA: TGTGCCAGCAGCCCCGGACGGGCCCAGAATCAAGAGACCCAGTACTTC

J: TRBJ2-1
D: -
size: -
V: TRBV7-9
CDR3: CASSLGSSVLGVRQFF
DNA: TGTGCCAGCAGCTTAGGATCTAGCGTGCTGGGGGTAAGGCAGTTCTTC

J: TRBJ1-3
D: -
size: few
V: TRBV29-1
CDR3: CSVEDRAVDASGSGNTIYF
DNA: TGCAGCGTTGAAGACAGGGCTGTTGATGCCTCAGGTTCTGGAAACACCATATATTTT

J: TRBJ1-2
D: -
size: many
V: TRBV3-1
CDR3: CASSQGTVYGYTF
DNA: TGTGCCAGCAGCCAAGGGACGGTCTATGGCTACACCTTC

J: TRBJ2-7
D: -
size: -
V: TRBV7-6
CDR3: CASSLATRGAPYEQYF
DNA: TGTGCCAGCAGCTTAGCGACTCGCGGGGCCCCCTACGAGCAGTACTTC

J: TRBJ2-1
D: -
size: -
V: TRBV30
CDR3: CAWSVGFGYNEQFF
DNA: TGTGCCTGGAGTGTAGGGTTCGGCTACAATGAGCAGTTCTTC

J: TRBJ1-4
D: -
size: few
V: TRBV27
CDR3: CASRSHGATNEKLFF
DNA: TGTGCCAGCAGGAGTCACGGGGCCACTAATGAAAAACTGTTTTTT

J: TRBJ2-2
D: -
size: -
V: TRBV10-3
CDR3: CAISLGYTGELFF
DNA: TGTGCCATCAGTTTGGGGTATACCGGGGAGCTGTTTTTT